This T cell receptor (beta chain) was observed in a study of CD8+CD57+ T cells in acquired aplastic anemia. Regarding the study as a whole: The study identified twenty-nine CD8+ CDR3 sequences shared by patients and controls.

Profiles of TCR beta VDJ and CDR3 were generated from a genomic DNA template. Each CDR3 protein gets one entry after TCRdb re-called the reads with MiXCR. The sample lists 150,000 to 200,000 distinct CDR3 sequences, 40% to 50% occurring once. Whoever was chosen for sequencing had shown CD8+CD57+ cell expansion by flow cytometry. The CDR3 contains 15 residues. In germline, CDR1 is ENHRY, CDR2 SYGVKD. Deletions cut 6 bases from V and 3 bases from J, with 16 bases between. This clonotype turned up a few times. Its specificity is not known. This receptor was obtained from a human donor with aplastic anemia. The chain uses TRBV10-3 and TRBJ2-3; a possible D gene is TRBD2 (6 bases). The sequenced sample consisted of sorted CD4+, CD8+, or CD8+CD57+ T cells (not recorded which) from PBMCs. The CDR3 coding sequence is TGTGCCATCAGCGCGTGGGGGGAGAGGACAGATACGCAGTATTTT. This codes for CAISAWGERTDTQYF.